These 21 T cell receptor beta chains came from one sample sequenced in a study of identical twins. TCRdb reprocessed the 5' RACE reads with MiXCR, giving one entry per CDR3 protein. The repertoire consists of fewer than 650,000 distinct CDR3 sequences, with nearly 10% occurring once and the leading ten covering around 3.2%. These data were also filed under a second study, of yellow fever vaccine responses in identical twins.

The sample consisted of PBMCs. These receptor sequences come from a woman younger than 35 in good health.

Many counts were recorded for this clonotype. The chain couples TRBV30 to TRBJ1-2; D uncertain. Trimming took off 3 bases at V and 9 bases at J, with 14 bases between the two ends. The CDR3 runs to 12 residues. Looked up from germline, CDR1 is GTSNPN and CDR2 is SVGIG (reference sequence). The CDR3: CAWRLGSGSYTF. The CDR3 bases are TGTGCCTGGAGGTTGGGCAGCGGGAGCTACACCTTC.

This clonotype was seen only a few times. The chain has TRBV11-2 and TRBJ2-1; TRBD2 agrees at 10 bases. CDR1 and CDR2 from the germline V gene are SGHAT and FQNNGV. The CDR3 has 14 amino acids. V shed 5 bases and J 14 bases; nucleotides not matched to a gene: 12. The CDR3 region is CASSPIPSGGAEFF. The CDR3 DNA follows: TGTGCCAGCAGCCCCATCCCCAGCGGGGGGGCTGAGTTCTTC.

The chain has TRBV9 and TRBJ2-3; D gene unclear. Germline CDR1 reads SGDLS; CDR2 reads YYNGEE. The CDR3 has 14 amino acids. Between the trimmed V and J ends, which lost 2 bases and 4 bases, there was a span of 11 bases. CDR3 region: CASSVFRNADTQYF. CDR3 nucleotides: TGTGCCAGCAGCGTCTTTAGGAACGCAGATACGCAGTATTTT.

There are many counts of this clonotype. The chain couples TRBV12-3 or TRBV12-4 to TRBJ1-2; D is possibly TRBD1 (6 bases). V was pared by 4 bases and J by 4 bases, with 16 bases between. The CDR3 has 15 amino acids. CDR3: CASSSGRGTAYGYTF. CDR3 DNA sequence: TGTGCCAGCAGTTCGGGTAGGGGGACGGCCTATGGCTACACCTTC.

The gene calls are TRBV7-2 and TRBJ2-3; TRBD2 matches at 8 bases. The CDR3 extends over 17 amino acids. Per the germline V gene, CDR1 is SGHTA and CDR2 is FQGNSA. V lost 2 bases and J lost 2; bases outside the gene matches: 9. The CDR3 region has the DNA TGTGCCAGCAGCTTATCATCGGCGGGAGGAATCACAGATACGCAGTATTTT. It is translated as CASSLSSAGGITDTQYF.

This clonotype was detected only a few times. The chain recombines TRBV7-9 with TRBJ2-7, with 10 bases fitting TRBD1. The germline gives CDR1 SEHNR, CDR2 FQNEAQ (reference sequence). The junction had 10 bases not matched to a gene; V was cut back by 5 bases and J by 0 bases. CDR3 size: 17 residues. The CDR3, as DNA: TGTGCCAGCAGCCCCCGGGACAGGGGACAAAGCTCCTACGAGCAGTACTTC. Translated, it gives CASSPRDRGQSSYEQYF.

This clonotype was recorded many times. CDR3 amino acids: CAISERAAGSADTQYF. CDR3 sequence (DNA): TGTGCCATCAGTGAACGTGCTGCGGGGAGTGCGGATACGCAGTATTTT. This chain connects TRBV10-3 to TRBJ2-3, with TRBD2 as a possible D gene (6 bases). In germline, CDR1 is ENHRY, CDR2 SYGVKD. Trimming took off 3 bases at V and 6 bases at J, with 19 bases between the two ends. The CDR3 runs 16 residues.

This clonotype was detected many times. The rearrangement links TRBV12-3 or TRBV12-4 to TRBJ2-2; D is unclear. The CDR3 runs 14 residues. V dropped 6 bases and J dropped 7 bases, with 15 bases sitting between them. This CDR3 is CASSPFPLLGELFF. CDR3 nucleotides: TGTGCCAGCAGCCCTTTTCCGCTTCTCGGGGAGCTGTTTTTT.

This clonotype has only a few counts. The CDR3 DNA is TGCAGTACGGGACTAGCGGGAGGACCCTCCTACGAGCAGTACTTC. Translation gives CSTGLAGGPSYEQYF. The V and J genes are TRBV20-1 and TRBJ2-7, with 15 positions matching TRBD2. The CDR3 is 15 residues long. Germline loops: CDR1 DFQATT, CDR2 SNEGSKA (reference sequence). V gave up 8 bases and J gave up 0 bases; unmatched junction bases: 5.

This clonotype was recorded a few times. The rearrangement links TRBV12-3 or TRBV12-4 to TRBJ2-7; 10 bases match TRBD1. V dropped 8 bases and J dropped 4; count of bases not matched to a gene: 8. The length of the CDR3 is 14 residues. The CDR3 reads CASASPGQGYEQYF. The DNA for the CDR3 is TGTGCCAGCGCCTCGCCGGGACAGGGGTACGAGCAGTACTTC.

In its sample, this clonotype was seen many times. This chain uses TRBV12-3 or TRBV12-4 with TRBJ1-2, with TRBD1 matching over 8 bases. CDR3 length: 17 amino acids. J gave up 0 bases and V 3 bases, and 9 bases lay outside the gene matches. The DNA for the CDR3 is TGTGCCAGCAGTTTGGGGCCCGGACAGGGAACTAACTATGGCTACACCTTC. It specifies CASSLGPGQGTNYGYTF.

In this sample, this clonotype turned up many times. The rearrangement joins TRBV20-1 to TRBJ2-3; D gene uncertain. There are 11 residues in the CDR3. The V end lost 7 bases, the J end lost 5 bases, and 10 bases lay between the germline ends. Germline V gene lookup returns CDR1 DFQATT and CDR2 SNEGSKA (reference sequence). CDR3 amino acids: CSEIRLDTQYF. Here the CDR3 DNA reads TGCAGTGAGATCCGTTTAGATACGCAGTATTTT.

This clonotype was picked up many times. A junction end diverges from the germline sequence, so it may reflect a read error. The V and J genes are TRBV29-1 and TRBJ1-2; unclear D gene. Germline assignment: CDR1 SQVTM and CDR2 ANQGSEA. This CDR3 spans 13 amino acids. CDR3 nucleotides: TGCAGCGTTCAAGAGATAGCTAACTATGGCTACACCTTC. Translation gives CSVQEIANYGYTF.

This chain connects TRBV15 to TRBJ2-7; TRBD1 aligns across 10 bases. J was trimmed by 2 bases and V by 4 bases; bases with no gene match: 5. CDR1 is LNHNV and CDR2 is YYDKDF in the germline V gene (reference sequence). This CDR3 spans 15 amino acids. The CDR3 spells CATSKQGQGTYEQYF. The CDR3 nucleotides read TGTGCCACCAGCAAACAGGGACAGGGGACCTACGAGCAGTACTTC.

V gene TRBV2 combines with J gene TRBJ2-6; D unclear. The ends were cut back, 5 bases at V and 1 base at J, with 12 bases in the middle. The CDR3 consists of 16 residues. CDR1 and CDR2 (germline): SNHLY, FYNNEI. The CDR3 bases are TGTGCCAGCAGTCAGGTTTCATCTTCTGGGGCCAACGTCCTGACTTTC. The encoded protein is CASSQVSSSGANVLTF.

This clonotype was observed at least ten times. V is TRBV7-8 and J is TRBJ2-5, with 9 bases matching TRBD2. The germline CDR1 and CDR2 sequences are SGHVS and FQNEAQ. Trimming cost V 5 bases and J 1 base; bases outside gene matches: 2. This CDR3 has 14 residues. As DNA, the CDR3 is TGTGCCAGCAGCGTGGGACTAGCCCAAGAGACCCAGTACTTC. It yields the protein CASSVGLAQETQYF.

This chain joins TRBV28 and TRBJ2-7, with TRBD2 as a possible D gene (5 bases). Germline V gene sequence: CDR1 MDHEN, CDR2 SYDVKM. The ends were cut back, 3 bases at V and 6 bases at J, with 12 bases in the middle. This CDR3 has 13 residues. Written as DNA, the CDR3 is TGTGCCAGCAGTTTCCGGACTTCGGGCGAGCAGTACTTC. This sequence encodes CASSFRTSGEQYF.

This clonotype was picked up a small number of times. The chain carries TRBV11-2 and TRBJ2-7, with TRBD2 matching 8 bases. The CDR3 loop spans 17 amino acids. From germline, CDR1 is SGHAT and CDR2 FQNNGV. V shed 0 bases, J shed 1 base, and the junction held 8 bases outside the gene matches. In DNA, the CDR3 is TGTGCCAGCAGCTTAGATCACCGACTAGCGACTTCCTACGAGCAGTACTTC. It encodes CASSLDHRLATSYEQYF. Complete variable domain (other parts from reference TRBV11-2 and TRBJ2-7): EAGVAQSPRYKIIEKRQSVAFWCNPISGHATLYWYQQILGQGPKLLIQFQNNGVVDDSQLPKDRFSAERLKGVDSTLKIQPAKLEDSAVYLCASSLDHRLATSYEQYFGPGTRLTVT.

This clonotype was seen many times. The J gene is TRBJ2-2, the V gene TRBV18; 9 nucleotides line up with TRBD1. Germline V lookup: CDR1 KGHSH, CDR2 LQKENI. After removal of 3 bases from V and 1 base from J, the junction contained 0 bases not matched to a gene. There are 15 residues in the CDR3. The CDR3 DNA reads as TGTGCCAGCTCACCGACAGGGGGGAACACCGGGGAGCTGTTTTTT. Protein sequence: CASSPTGGNTGELFF.

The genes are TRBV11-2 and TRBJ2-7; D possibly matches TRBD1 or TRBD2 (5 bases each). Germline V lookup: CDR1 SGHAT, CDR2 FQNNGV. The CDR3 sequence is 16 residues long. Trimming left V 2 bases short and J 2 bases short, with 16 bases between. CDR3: CASSLQMAGTPYEQYF. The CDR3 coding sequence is TGTGCCAGCAGCTTACAAATGGCCGGGACCCCCTACGAGCAGTACTTC.

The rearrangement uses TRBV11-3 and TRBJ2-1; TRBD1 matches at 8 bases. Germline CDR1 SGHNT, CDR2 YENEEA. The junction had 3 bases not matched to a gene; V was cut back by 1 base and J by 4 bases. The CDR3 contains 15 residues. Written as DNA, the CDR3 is TGTGCCAGCAGCTTAGGACAGGGGTATTACAATGAGCAGTTCTTC. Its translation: CASSLGQGYYNEQFF.